Reported below is one T cell receptor (beta chain). The record originates from a study of blood T cells in healthy people across ages. A sample-barcoded 5' primer and a J-beta primer mix were used in a second PCR of roughly 6 to 12 cycles. TCRdb re-called the 5' RACE reads with MiXCR, one entry per CDR3 protein. The sample yields roughly 1,100,000 distinct CDR3 sequences, almost 25% seen once. Per germline, CDR1 PRHDT and CDR2 FYEKMQ (reference sequence). There are 16 residues in the CDR3. V dropped 0 bases and J dropped 2; count of bases not matched to a gene: 6. These records were also assigned to another study, of T cells of mothers and their children.

The J gene is TRBJ2-7, the V gene TRBV13, with TRBD2 matching 8 bases. Sequenced input: blood. The clonotype comes from a girl aged 2-10 years in good health. In DNA, the CDR3 is TGTGCCAGCAGCTTAGGCCCGGGGGGGTTAACCTACGAGCAGTACTTC. Its protein is CASSLGPGGLTYEQYF.